A selection of T cell receptor beta chains follows, all from one sample in a study of cytomegalovirus exposure and HLA in healthy donors. Produced via immunoSEQ multiplex PCR; TCRdb's table is partial and in-frame only. Seen here are 100,000 to 150,000 clones, about 78% observed once, and the top ten hold 2.9%. Sequencing used PBMCs. The receptors come from a human donor in good health. Each CDR3 is given with its conserved first and last residue. A D gene is named only where the DNA matches it firmly. The size of a clone is reported for some rows only, either as once, few or many, or as a class for expanded clones.

j_call v_call clone_size d_call cdr3_aa cdr3_nt
TRBJ2-5 TRBV2 . . CASYTGTRETQYF TGTGCCAGCTACACAGGGACGAGGGAGACCCAGTACTTC
TRBJ1-1 TRBV7-8 . TRBD1 CASSRIRGSTEAFF TGTGCCAGCAGCCGAATCAGGGGGAGCACTGAAGCTTTCTTT
TRBJ2-2 TRBV9 . TRBD2 CASSVDVLAGPTGELFF TGTGCCAGCAGCGTAGATGTTCTAGCGGGCCCGACCGGGGAGCTGTTTTTT
TRBJ2-1 TRBV11-3 . TRBD2 CASSLGEGARKNYNEQFF TGTGCCAGCAGCTTAGGGGAGGGCGCCCGTAAAAACTACAATGAGCAGTTCTTC
TRBJ1-2 TRBV6-6 . . CASSYGRNYGYTF TGTGCCAGCAGTTACGGGAGGAACTATGGCTACACCTTC
TRBJ2-7 TRBV7-9 . TRBD1 CASSFRQGTTYEQYF TGTGCCAGCAGCTTCCGACAGGGGACCACCTACGAGCAGTACTTC
TRBJ2-3 TRBV10-3 once . CAISEYGGGGTDTQYF TGTGCCATCAGTGAGTACGGGGGAGGAGGCACAGATACGCAGTATTTT
TRBJ2-1 TRBV29-1 . . CSLYNEQFF TGCAGCCTCTACAATGAGCAGTTCTTC
TRBJ1-2 TRBV6-5 . TRBD1 CASTSWKGAYGYTF TGTGCCAGCACCTCTTGGAAGGGGGCCTATGGCTACACCTTC
TRBJ2-7 TRBV6-1 . TRBD1 CASSLRGIGEQYF TGTGCCAGCAGCCTCAGGGGGATCGGCGAGCAGTACTTC
TRBJ2-7 TRBV6-1 few . CASSSGVSYEQYF TGTGCCAGCAGTTCCGGGGTTTCCTACGAGCAGTACTTC
TRBJ1-4 TRBV4-2 few . CASTVNPGWNEKLFF TGTGCCAGCACCGTAAACCCCGGGTGGAATGAAAAACTGTTTTTT
TRBJ2-1 TRBV14 few TRBD1 CASSEKWGQGRVGEQFF TGTGCCAGCAGCGAAAAATGGGGACAGGGAAGGGTAGGTGAGCAGTTCTTC
TRBJ1-2 TRBV27 . . CASRTGIEGYTF TGTGCCAGCAGAACAGGGATAGAGGGCTACACCTTC
TRBJ1-1 TRBV4-2 . TRBD1 CASSLVGQDSEAFF TGTGCCAGCAGCTTGGTGGGACAGGATTCTGAAGCTTTCTTT
TRBJ1-5 TRBV4-2 . . CASSQGDDSNQPQHF TGTGCCAGCAGCCAGGGAGATGATAGCAATCAGCCCCAGCATTTT
TRBJ1-3 TRBV6-5 . . CASSYGGWSGNTIYF TGTGCCAGCAGTTATGGGGGCTGGTCTGGAAACACCATATATTTT
TRBJ1-4 TRBV30 . . CAWSVRRQNPRFEKLFF TGTGCCTGGAGTGTACGAAGACAAAATCCAAGGTTCGAAAAACTGTTTTTT
TRBJ2-7 TRBV7-2 . . CASSHSRGSYEQYF TGTGCCAGCAGCCATAGCAGAGGCAGCTACGAGCAGTACTTC
TRBJ2-5 TRBV7-8 . TRBD1 CASSQGSSGGGTQYF TGTGCCAGCAGCCAGGGGTCGTCAGGGGGTGGGACCCAGTACTTC
TRBJ2-1 TRBV5-4 few TRBD2 CASSLVAGGPVEQFF TGTGCCAGCAGCTTGGTAGCGGGAGGGCCCGTTGAGCAGTTCTTC
TRBJ1-5 TRBV19 . TRBD1 CATQDRKGPVPQHF TGTGCCACCCAGGACAGGAAGGGGCCGGTGCCCCAGCATTTT
TRBJ2-4 TRBV4-3 . TRBD2 CASSRSGDLDIQYF TGCGCCAGCAGCCGAAGCGGGGATTTGGACATTCAGTACTTC
TRBJ1-2 TRBV15 few . CATLDPYYGYTF TGTGCCACCTTAGATCCCTACTATGGCTACACCTTC
TRBJ2-3 TRBV2 . TRBD2 CASSEQVAGGPTQYF TGTGCCAGCAGTGAACAAGTAGCGGGAGGTCCTACGCAGTATTTT
TRBJ2-1 TRBV19 few TRBD2 CARTPHSGRYNEQFF TGTGCCAGGACACCACATAGCGGGAGGTACAATGAGCAGTTCTTC
TRBJ2-7 TRBV30 . TRBD2 CAWSATWGGEQYF TGTGCCTGGAGTGCCACCTGGGGGGGCGAGCAGTACTTC
TRBJ1-1 TRBV5-1 . TRBD1 CASSSQGPNTEAFF TGCGCCAGCAGCTCACAGGGGCCGAACACTGAAGCTTTCTTT
TRBJ2-7 TRBV28 . TRBD1 CASSLPGQGGYEQYF TGTGCCAGCAGTTTGCCGGGACAGGGGGGCTACGAGCAGTACTTC
TRBJ2-7 TRBV7-2 . TRBD2 CASSLGGPSGHSYEQYF TGTGCCAGCAGCTTAGGGGGCCCTAGCGGCCACTCCTACGAGCAGTACTTC
TRBJ2-2 TRBV7-2 . TRBD2 CASSLGGLTGELFF TGTGCCAGCAGCCTCGGGGGGTTAACCGGGGAGCTGTTTTTT
TRBJ2-1 TRBV7-2 once TRBD1 CASSFDRGAYNEQFF TGTGCCAGCAGCTTTGACAGGGGGGCCTACAATGAGCAGTTCTTC
TRBJ2-5 TRBV2 . . CASRAGFGNHFKETQYF TGTGCCAGCAGGGCAGGGTTCGGAAACCATTTCAAAGAGACCCAGTACTTC
TRBJ1-2 TRBV10-2 . . CASGRTEVAFGYTF TGCGCCAGCGGAAGGACAGAGGTAGCTTTTGGCTACACCTTC
TRBJ2-7 TRBV11-3 few . CASSLGGPTADYEQYF TGTGCCAGCAGCTTAGGTGGTCCCACGGCGGATTACGAGCAGTACTTC